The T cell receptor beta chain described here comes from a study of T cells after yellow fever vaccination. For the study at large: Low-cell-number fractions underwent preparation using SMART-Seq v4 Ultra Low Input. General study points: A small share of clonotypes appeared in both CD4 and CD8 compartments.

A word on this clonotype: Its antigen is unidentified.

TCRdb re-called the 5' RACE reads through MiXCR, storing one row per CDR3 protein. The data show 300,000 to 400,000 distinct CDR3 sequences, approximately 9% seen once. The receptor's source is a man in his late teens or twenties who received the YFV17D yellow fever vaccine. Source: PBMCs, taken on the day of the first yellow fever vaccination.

CDR3 residues: CASSFGTNHYNEQFF. DNA for the CDR3: TGTGCCAGCAGTTTTGGGACTAATCACTACAATGAGCAGTTCTTC. The rearrangement uses TRBV27 and TRBJ2-1; 7 bases agree with TRBD2. This CDR3 region has 15 residues. Germline V lookup: CDR1 MNHEY, CDR2 SMNVEV (reference sequence). V lost 3 bases and J lost 3; bases outside the gene matches: 5.